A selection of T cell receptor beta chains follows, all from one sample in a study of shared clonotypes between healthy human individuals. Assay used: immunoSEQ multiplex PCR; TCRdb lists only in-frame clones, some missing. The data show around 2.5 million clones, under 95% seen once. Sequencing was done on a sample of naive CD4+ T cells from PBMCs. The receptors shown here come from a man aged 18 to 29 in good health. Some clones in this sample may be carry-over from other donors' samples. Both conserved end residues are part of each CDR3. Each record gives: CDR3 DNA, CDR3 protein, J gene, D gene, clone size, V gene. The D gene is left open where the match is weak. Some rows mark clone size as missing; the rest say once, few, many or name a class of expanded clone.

CDR3nt: TGTGCCAGCAGTTTACCTGGGGTAGCCAAAAACATTCAGTACTTC
CDR3aa: CASSLPGVAKNIQYF
j_gene: TRBJ2-4
d_gene: -
abundance: -
v_gene: TRBV28

CDR3nt: TGCAGTGCTCACTCTGGGGGGACGCAGTATTTT
CDR3aa: CSAHSGGTQYF
j_gene: TRBJ2-3
d_gene: -
abundance: once
v_gene: TRBV20-1

CDR3nt: TGTGCCAGCAGTGCCCCGTGGTTGGGTAAGGAGGGTAGGACTGAAGCTTTCTTT
CDR3aa: CASSAPWLGKEGRTEAFF
j_gene: TRBJ1-1
d_gene: -
abundance: -
v_gene: TRBV25-1

CDR3nt: TGCGCCAGCAGGAGGGAGGGCCTGACGTACTCCTACGAGCAGTACTTC
CDR3aa: CASRREGLTYSYEQYF
j_gene: TRBJ2-7
d_gene: TRBD2
abundance: -
v_gene: TRBV10-1

CDR3nt: TGTGCCAGCAACCTTTCCCCCACAGTGAAGCAAGAGACCCAGTACTTC
CDR3aa: CASNLSPTVKQETQYF
j_gene: TRBJ2-5
d_gene: -
abundance: -
v_gene: TRBV21-1

CDR3nt: TGTGCCAGCAGTGTCGTGGGGGGCAATCAGCCCCAGCATTTT
CDR3aa: CASSVVGGNQPQHF
j_gene: TRBJ1-5
d_gene: -
abundance: -
v_gene: TRBV6-1

CDR3nt: TGTGCCAGCAGTGCAGGACAGGGGGCGAGGAATCAGCCCCAGCATTTT
CDR3aa: CASSAGQGARNQPQHF
j_gene: TRBJ1-5
d_gene: TRBD1
abundance: -
v_gene: TRBV6-1

CDR3nt: TGCGCCAGCAGCGACGACCGAAACTCTGGAAACACCATATATTTT
CDR3aa: CASSDDRNSGNTIYF
j_gene: TRBJ1-3
d_gene: -
abundance: -
v_gene: TRBV5-1

CDR3nt: TGTGCCAGCAGTGGCCGGAGGAGCTCCTACAATGAGCAGTTCTTC
CDR3aa: CASSGRRSSYNEQFF
j_gene: TRBJ2-1
d_gene: -
abundance: -
v_gene: TRBV6-1

CDR3nt: TGTGCCAGCAGTTACTCGGGACAGCCCCCCTACGAGCAGTACTTC
CDR3aa: CASSYSGQPPYEQYF
j_gene: TRBJ2-7
d_gene: TRBD1
abundance: -
v_gene: TRBV6-5

CDR3nt: TGTGCCAGCAGTTACTCTAGGCTCAATGAGCAGTTCTTC
CDR3aa: CASSYSRLNEQFF
j_gene: TRBJ2-1
d_gene: -
abundance: -
v_gene: TRBV6-5

CDR3nt: TGTGCCAGCAGTCCGCCTAGCGGGAGCTACGAGCAGTACTTC
CDR3aa: CASSPPSGSYEQYF
j_gene: TRBJ2-7
d_gene: TRBD2
abundance: -
v_gene: TRBV28

CDR3nt: TGTGCCAGCAGTTTCTTTGACAGGGGGCGAACCAAAAACATTCAGTACTTC
CDR3aa: CASSFFDRGRTKNIQYF
j_gene: TRBJ2-4
d_gene: TRBD1
abundance: -
v_gene: TRBV28

CDR3nt: TGTGCCAGCAGTTCCAGGGGCGGGAGACACACCGGGGAGCTGTTTTTT
CDR3aa: CASSSRGGRHTGELFF
j_gene: TRBJ2-2
d_gene: -
abundance: -
v_gene: TRBV7-3

CDR3nt: TGTGCCAGCAGCTTAGCGGGGGGGGAAGCTTTCTTT
CDR3aa: CASSLAGGEAFF
j_gene: TRBJ1-1
d_gene: -
abundance: -
v_gene: TRBV7-2

CDR3nt: TGTGCCAGCAGCTTGTTGGCAGGGTGGTCCTACGAGCAGTACTTC
CDR3aa: CASSLLAGWSYEQYF
j_gene: TRBJ2-7
d_gene: -
abundance: -
v_gene: TRBV5-6

CDR3nt: TGCAGCGTTACGGACGGACAGGGTGGGGAGCTGTTTTTT
CDR3aa: CSVTDGQGGELFF
j_gene: TRBJ2-2
d_gene: TRBD1
abundance: once
v_gene: TRBV29-1

CDR3nt: TGTGCCAGCTCACCGCCCACCGCTGAAGCTTTCTTT
CDR3aa: CASSPPTAEAFF
j_gene: TRBJ1-1
d_gene: -
abundance: -
v_gene: TRBV18

CDR3nt: TGTGCCATCAGTCGCGACAGTTACGAGCAGTACTTC
CDR3aa: CAISRDSYEQYF
j_gene: TRBJ2-7
d_gene: -
abundance: -
v_gene: TRBV10-3

CDR3nt: TGTGCCAGCAGGTCCCAACAGGGATACCAAGAGACCCAGTACTTC
CDR3aa: CASRSQQGYQETQYF
j_gene: TRBJ2-5
d_gene: -
abundance: -
v_gene: TRBV2

CDR3nt: TGTGCCAGCAGGCTGGGGGGTTCGGTGGGCACTGAAGCTTTCTTT
CDR3aa: CASRLGGSVGTEAFF
j_gene: TRBJ1-1
d_gene: -
abundance: -
v_gene: TRBV7-2